The clone carrying this T cell receptor beta chain was seen once. For the second PCR, which ran for about 6 to 11 cycles, a sample-barcoded 5' primer and a J-beta primer mix were used. One entry per CDR3 protein, called by TCRdb with MiXCR from the 5' RACE reads. The profile shows fewer than 2,000,000 distinct CDR3 sequences, 30% to 40% of them singletons. The data originate from a study of blood T cells in healthy people across ages. This CDR3 is 13 amino acids long. Trimming shortened V by 7 bases and J by 1 base, and 14 bases separated the two germline ends. CDR1 DFQATT and CDR2 SNEGSKA come from the germline V gene (reference sequence).

The specimen sequenced was blood. This clonotype was obtained from a woman in her 30s in good health. This chain uses TRBV20-1 with TRBJ2-7, with D perhaps being TRBD1 or TRBD2 (5 bases each). In DNA, the CDR3 is TGCAGTGTCGACGGGACGCCTTCCTACGAGCAGTACTTC. Translation gives CSVDGTPSYEQYF.